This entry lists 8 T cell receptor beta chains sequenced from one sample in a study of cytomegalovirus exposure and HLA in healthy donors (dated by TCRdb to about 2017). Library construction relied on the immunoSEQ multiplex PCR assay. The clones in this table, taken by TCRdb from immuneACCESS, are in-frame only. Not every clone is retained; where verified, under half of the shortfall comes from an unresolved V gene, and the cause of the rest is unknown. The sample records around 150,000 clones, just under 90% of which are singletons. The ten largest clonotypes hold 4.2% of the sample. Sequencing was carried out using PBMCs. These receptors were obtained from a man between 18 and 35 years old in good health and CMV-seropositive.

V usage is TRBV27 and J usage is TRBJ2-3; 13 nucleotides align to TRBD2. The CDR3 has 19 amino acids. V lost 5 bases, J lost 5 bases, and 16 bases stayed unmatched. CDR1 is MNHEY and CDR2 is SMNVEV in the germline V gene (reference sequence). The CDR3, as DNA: TGTGCCAGCAGTCTCTCGAGACCCGGACTAGCGGGAGAGATAGATACGCAGTATTTT. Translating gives CASSLSRPGLAGEIDTQYF.

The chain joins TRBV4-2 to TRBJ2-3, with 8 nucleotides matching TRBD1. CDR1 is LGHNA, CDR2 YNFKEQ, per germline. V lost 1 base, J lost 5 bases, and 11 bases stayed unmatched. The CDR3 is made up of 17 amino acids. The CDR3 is CASSQGGAGGVEDTQYF. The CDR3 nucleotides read TGTGCCAGCAGCCAAGGGGGGGCAGGGGGCGTGGAAGATACGCAGTATTTT.

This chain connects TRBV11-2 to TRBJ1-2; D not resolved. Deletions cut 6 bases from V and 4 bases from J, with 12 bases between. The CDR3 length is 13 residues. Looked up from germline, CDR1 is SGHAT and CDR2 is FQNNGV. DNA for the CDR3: TGTGCCAGCAGTTTCCAGGAGGGCTATGGCTACACCTTC. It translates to CASSFQEGYGYTF.

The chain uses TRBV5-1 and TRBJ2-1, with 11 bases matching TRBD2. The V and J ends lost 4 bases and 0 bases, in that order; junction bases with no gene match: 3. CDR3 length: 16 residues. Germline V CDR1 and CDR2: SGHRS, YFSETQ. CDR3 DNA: TGCGCCAGCAGCATCGGACTAGCGGGCTCCTACAATGAGCAGTTCTTC. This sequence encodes CASSIGLAGSYNEQFF.

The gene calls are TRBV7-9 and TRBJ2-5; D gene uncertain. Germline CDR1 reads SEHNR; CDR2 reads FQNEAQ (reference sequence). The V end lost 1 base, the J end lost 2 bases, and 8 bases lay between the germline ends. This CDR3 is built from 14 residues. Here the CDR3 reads CASSLGGFQETQYF. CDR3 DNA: TGTGCCAGCAGCTTAGGCGGTTTTCAAGAGACCCAGTACTTC.

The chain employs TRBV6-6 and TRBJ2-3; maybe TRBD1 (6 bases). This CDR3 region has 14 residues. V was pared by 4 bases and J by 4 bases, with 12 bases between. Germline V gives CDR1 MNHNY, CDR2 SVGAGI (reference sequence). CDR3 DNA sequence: TGTGCCAGCAGTTCGGCGGACAGTCCAGATACGCAGTATTTT. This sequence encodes CASSSADSPDTQYF.

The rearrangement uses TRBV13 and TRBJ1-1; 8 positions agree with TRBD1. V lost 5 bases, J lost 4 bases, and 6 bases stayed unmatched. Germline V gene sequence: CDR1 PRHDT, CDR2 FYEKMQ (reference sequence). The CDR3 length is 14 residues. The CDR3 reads CASSSTGGFTEAFF. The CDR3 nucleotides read TGTGCCAGCAGCAGCACAGGGGGATTCACTGAAGCTTTCTTT.

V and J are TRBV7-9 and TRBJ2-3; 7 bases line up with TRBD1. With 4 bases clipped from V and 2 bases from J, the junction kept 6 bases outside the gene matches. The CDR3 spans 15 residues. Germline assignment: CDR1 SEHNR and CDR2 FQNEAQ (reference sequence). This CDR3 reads CASSSLTGTTDTQYF. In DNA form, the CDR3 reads TGTGCCAGCAGCTCGTTGACAGGGACCACAGATACGCAGTATTTT.